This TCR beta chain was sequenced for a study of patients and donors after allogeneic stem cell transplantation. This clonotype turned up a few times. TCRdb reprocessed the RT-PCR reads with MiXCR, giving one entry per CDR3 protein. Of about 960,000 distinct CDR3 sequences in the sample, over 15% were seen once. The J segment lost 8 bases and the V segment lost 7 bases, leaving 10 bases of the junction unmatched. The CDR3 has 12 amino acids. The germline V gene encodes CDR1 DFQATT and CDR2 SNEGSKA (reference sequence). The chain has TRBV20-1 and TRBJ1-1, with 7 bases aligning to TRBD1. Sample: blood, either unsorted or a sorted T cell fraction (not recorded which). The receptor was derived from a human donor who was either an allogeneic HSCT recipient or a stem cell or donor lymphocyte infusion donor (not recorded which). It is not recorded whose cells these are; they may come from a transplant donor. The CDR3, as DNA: TGCAGTGTGCCAAGTGGGACAGCCGAAGCTTTCTTT. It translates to CSVPSGTAEAFF.